This T cell receptor (beta chain) was found in a study of T-cell memory formation after mild COVID-19. With respect to this clonotype: The antigen is not known.

Study-wide points: Clones contracting day 15 to 85 were balanced CD4/CD8; later expanders leaned CD4+.

Employing constant-segment primers, 5'RACE generated TCR alpha and TCR beta cDNA libraries bearing sample barcodes and UMIs. MiXCR, applied by TCRdb to the 5' RACE reads, yields one record per CDR3 protein. The table records approximately 340,000 distinct CDR3 sequences, 13% of them present only once. This CDR3 region has 15 residues. After removal of 4 bases from V and 7 bases from J, the junction contained 7 bases not matched to a gene. Germline CDR1 ENHRY, CDR2 SYGVKD. The chain joins TRBV10-3 to TRBJ2-1, with 10 bases identical to TRBD2. The receptor comes from a man younger than 30 who had mild COVID-19 (a few samples of this study predate the infection). Cell type and time point are not known. Sequenced sample: PBMCs or a T cell subset sorted from them (not recorded which). This CDR3 is CAISVRSGGPNEQFF. CDR3 coding DNA: TGTGCCATCAGTGTACGTAGCGGGGGGCCAAATGAGCAGTTCTTC.